Sequencing of this TCR beta chain was carried out in a study of blood T cells in healthy people across ages. Germline CDR1 reads SGHAT; CDR2 reads FQNNGV. This CDR3 comprises 15 residues. Sample-barcoded 5' priming and a J-beta primer mix drove a second PCR of 7 to 11 cycles. No fewer than 3 million CDR3-containing paired-end reads came from each sample. TCRdb reprocessed the 5' RACE reads with MiXCR, giving one entry per CDR3 protein. The sample records approximately 400,000 distinct CDR3 sequences, 45% to 65% being singletons. This clonotype turned up a few times. Sequenced input: blood. This chain connects TRBV11-2 to TRBJ2-1; D may be TRBD1 (6 bases). TRBJ2-7 explains the end of the DNA better; the J call may be wrong. The clonotype was recovered from a man in his fifties or sixties in good health. CDR3: CASSLGRGPYNEQYF. CDR3 DNA sequence: TGTGCCAGCAGCTTAGGCAGGGGACCCTACAATGAGCAGTACTTC.